This passage covers 21 T cell receptor beta chains from one sample sequenced in a study of T cell clones after liver transplantation. Measured with immunoSEQ multiplex PCR; TCRdb has only the in-frame clones, and not every one. The sample lists some 9,200 clones; around 72% were seen once. The input for sequencing was CD8+ T cells from blood, taken at the approximately 15-month timepoint. These receptors originate from a human patient who received a liver transplant. Some T cells here may be from the graft donor.

This sequence joins TRBV6-6 and TRBJ2-3, with D maybe TRBD1 (5 bases). CDR3 size: 14 residues. V dropped 2 bases and J dropped 2 bases, with 8 bases sitting between them. Germline CDR1 reads MNHNY; CDR2 reads SVGAGI (reference sequence). DNA of the CDR3: TGTGCCAGCAGTTACGACAGAAACACAGATACGCAGTATTTT. Protein sequence: CASSYDRNTDTQYF.

The CDR3 DNA reads TGTGCCAGTAGTGGGATAGACAGGGGTCTCGACAATGAGCAGTTCTTC. This sequence encodes CASSGIDRGLDNEQFF. V gene TRBV19 combines with J gene TRBJ2-1; 8 nucleotides agree with TRBD1. Trimming cost V 5 bases and J 5 bases; bases outside gene matches: 11. The germline gives CDR1 LNHDA, CDR2 SQIVND (reference sequence). The CDR3 extends over 16 amino acids. The whole variable domain, remainder taken from reference TRBV19 and TRBJ2-1, is DGGITQSPKYLFRKEGQNVTLSCEQNLNHDAMYWYRQDPGQGLRLIYYSQIVNDFQKGDIAEGYSVSREKKESFPLTVTSAQKNPTAFYLCASSGIDRGLDNEQFFGPGTRLTVL.

This chain links TRBV5-5 with TRBJ2-3, with a possible D match to TRBD2 (5 bases). Germline loops: CDR1 SGHKS, CDR2 YYEKEE (reference sequence). The CDR3 consists of 15 residues. Trimming shortened V by 4 bases and J by 0 bases, and 12 bases separated the two germline ends. The CDR3 is CASSPGGFSTDTQYF. In DNA, the CDR3 is TGTGCCAGCAGCCCGGGCGGGTTCAGCACAGATACGCAGTATTTT.

In its sample, this clone is medium-sized. The chain carries TRBV13 and TRBJ2-7; 11 bases fit TRBD1. The junction had 2 bases not matched to a gene; V was cut back by 3 bases and J by 4 bases. The CDR3 length is 14 residues. In germline, CDR1 is PRHDT, CDR2 FYEKMQ (reference sequence). CDR3 loop: CASSLDRGQYEQYF. CDR3 bases: TGTGCCAGCAGCTTGGACAGGGGGCAATACGAGCAGTACTTC.

This chain connects TRBV10-3 to TRBJ2-4; tentatively, D is TRBD1 (7 bases). V was cut by 6 bases and J by 4 bases, with 10 bases left in between. The CDR3 is made up of 13 amino acids. The germline gives CDR1 ENHRY, CDR2 SYGVKD. CDR3 nucleotides: TGTGCCATCAGGGAGGGACAGAAAAACATTCAGTACTTC. Translation gives CAIREGQKNIQYF.

The rearrangement uses TRBV2 and TRBJ2-5; D possibly corresponds to TRBD2 (5 bases). V lost 4 bases and J 1 base, leaving 7 bases between the germline ends. This CDR3 spans 13 amino acids. Germline values: CDR1 SNHLY, CDR2 FYNNEI. CDR3 protein: CASSGLAQETQYF. CDR3 DNA sequence: TGTGCCAGCAGTGGTCTAGCCCAAGAGACCCAGTACTTC.

The J gene is TRBJ2-7, the V gene TRBV2; 9 bases are shared with TRBD1. Losses at the gene ends were 1 base for V and 2 bases for J; bases not matched to a gene: 3. The V gene's germline CDR1 is SNHLY and CDR2 FYNNEI. The CDR3 consists of 15 residues. CDR3 DNA sequence: TGTGCCAGCAGTGAAGGACAGGGGGGGCCCTACGAGCAGTACTTC. Its protein product is CASSEGQGGPYEQYF.

The chain couples TRBV28 to TRBJ1-1, with D perhaps matching TRBD1 (5 bases). The CDR3 length is 14 residues. Trimming took 5 bases from V and 4 from J, leaving 14 bases between them. Germline V CDR1 and CDR2: MDHEN, SYDVKM. The chain's CDR3 is CASSTRGQGTEAFF. The CDR3 DNA follows: TGTGCCAGCAGTACCCGGGGCCAGGGCACTGAAGCTTTCTTT. The variable domain in full, with the rest retrieved from reference TRBV28 and TRBJ1-1, is DVKVTQSSRYLVKRTGEKVFLECVQDMDHENMFWYRQDPGLGLRLIYFSYDVKMKEKGDIPEGYSVSREKKERFSLILESASTNQTSMYLCASSTRGQGTEAFFGQGTRLTVV.

This clone was observed a few times. The V gene is TRBV7-9, the J gene TRBJ2-7; a possible D gene is TRBD1 (6 bases). The CDR3 is made up of 12 amino acids. V lost 4 bases and J 2 bases, leaving 6 bases between the germline ends. Germline loops: CDR1 SEHNR, CDR2 FQNEAQ (reference sequence). DNA of the CDR3: TGTGCCAGCAGCTGGGACACCTACGAGCAGTACTTC. Its translation is CASSWDTYEQYF.

The rearrangement links TRBV5-8 to TRBJ2-1, with unresolved D. The CDR3 has 12 residues. V dropped 0 bases and J dropped 8 bases, with 6 bases sitting between them. Germline CDR1 is SGHTS and CDR2 is YDEGEE. The CDR3 DNA reads TGTGCCAGCAGCTTGGGGCATTATGAGCAGTTCTTC. The encoded protein is CASSLGHYEQFF.

V and J are TRBV6-1 and TRBJ2-1; 7 bases are shared with TRBD2. The germline V gene has CDR1 MNHNS and CDR2 SASEGT. J gave up 0 bases and V 1 base, and 0 bases lay outside the gene matches. The CDR3 runs to 15 residues. CDR3 protein: CASSEGGGSYNEQFF. The CDR3 DNA reads as TGTGCCAGCAGTGAAGGGGGGGGCTCCTACAATGAGCAGTTCTTC.

The chain uses TRBV27 and TRBJ1-2, with TRBD1 matching 7 bases. This CDR3 has 14 residues. J lost 5 bases, V lost 5 bases, and 8 bases had no gene match. The germline gives CDR1 MNHEY, CDR2 SMNVEV (reference sequence). The CDR3 loop is CASSPSGQTYGYTF. The CDR3 bases are TGTGCCAGCAGTCCCTCGGGACAGACTTATGGCTACACCTTC.

This chain uses TRBV5-6 with TRBJ2-1; 7 bases agree with TRBD2. CDR1 is SGHDT and CDR2 is YYEEEE in the germline V gene. This CDR3 is 17 amino acids long. V shed 1 base, J shed 3 bases, and the junction held 10 bases outside the gene matches. This CDR3 is CASSLWVSGQLYNEQFF. Written as DNA, the CDR3 is TGTGCCAGCAGCTTGTGGGTTAGCGGGCAGCTCTACAATGAGCAGTTCTTC.

The chain is built from TRBV27 and TRBJ1-1; unclear D gene. This CDR3 has 15 amino acids. Germline V gene sequence: CDR1 MNHEY, CDR2 SMNVEV (reference sequence). The V gene lost 6 bases and the J gene lost 0 bases, with 14 bases spanning the gap. The CDR3 region has the DNA TGTGCCAGCAGCCCCCCGGGGTTGATGAACACTGAAGCTTTCTTT. Protein sequence: CASSPPGLMNTEAFF.

This clone was found a few times. The J gene is TRBJ2-7, the V gene TRBV6-1, with D unresolved. The CDR3 runs 14 residues. Germline-derived CDR1 and CDR2 are MNHNS and SASEGT. V shed 8 bases and J shed 0 bases, with 14 bases lying between them. Here the CDR3 reads CASASTSSSYEQYF. The CDR3 bases are TGTGCCAGCGCCTCGACTTCAAGCTCCTACGAGCAGTACTTC.

This clone was observed once. The chain joins TRBV14 to TRBJ2-7; no clear D gene. This CDR3 has 13 residues. Trimming took off 6 bases at V and 0 bases at J, with 9 bases between the two ends. Germline values: CDR1 SGHDN, CDR2 FVKESK. As DNA, the CDR3 is TGTGCCAGCAGTCGCAGCGCCTCCTACGAGCAGTACTTC. Amino acid sequence: CASSRSASYEQYF.

V is TRBV6-6 and J is TRBJ2-2; D is unresolved. This CDR3 contains 13 residues. V was cut by 6 bases and J by 4 bases, with 9 bases left in between. Germline V gene data show CDR1 as MNHNY and CDR2 as SVGAGI (reference sequence). Here the CDR3 reads CASSLFPTGELFF. The CDR3, as DNA: TGTGCCAGCAGCCTCTTCCCCACCGGGGAGCTGTTTTTT.

Only a few counts were recorded for this clone. The rearrangement links TRBV10-3 to TRBJ1-1, with 9 bases that match TRBD1. The CDR3 consists of 15 residues. The germline gives CDR1 ENHRY, CDR2 SYGVKD. Germline trimming cut 6 bases from V and 8 bases from J; bases unmatched to any gene: 13. The CDR3 spells CAISTGQGIFKEAFF. The CDR3 DNA reads as TGTGCCATCAGCACGGGACAGGGTATCTTCAAGGAAGCTTTCTTT.

V and J are TRBV6-6 and TRBJ2-3, with a possible D match to TRBD2 (6 bases). The CDR3 totals 12 residues. Germline CDR1 MNHNY, CDR2 SVGAGI (reference sequence). V gave up 8 bases and J gave up 3 bases, with 9 bases separating them. The CDR3, as DNA: TGTGCCAGCGCGGGGCGAACAGATACGCAGTATTTT. This gives the protein CASAGRTDTQYF.

This clone is medium-sized (0.01 to 0.1%) in the sample. This sequence joins TRBV7-8 and TRBJ1-5; D uncertain. V lost 0 bases and J 0 bases, leaving 6 bases between the germline ends. Germline V CDR1 and CDR2: SGHVS, FQNEAQ. This CDR3 region has 15 residues. CDR3 loop: CASSLAFDSNQPQHF. DNA of the CDR3: TGTGCCAGCAGCTTAGCTTTTGATAGCAATCAGCCCCAGCATTTT.

This clone is labeled medium-sized. The CDR3 spells CASRYLSRATEAFF. DNA of the CDR3: TGTGCCAGCAGATACCTATCCCGGGCCACTGAAGCTTTCTTT. The chain uses TRBV27 and TRBJ1-1; no clear D. Looked up from germline, CDR1 is MNHEY and CDR2 is SMNVEV (reference sequence). V was pared by 6 bases and J by 4 bases, with 15 bases between. The CDR3 contains 14 residues.